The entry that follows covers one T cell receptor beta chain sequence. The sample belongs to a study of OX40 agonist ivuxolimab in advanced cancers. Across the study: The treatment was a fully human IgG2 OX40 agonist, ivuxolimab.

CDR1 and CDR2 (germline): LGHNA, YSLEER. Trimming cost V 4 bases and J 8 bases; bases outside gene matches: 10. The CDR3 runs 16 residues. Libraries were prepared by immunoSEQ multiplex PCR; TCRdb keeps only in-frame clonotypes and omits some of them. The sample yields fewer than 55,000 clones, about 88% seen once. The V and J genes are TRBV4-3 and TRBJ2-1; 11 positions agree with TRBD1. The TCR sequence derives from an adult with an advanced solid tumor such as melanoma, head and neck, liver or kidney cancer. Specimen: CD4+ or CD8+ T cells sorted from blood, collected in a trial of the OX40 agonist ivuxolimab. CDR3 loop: CASSLGGTGGNHEQFF. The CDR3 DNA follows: TGCGCCAGCAGCCTCGGGGGGACAGGGGGGAACCATGAGCAGTTCTTC.